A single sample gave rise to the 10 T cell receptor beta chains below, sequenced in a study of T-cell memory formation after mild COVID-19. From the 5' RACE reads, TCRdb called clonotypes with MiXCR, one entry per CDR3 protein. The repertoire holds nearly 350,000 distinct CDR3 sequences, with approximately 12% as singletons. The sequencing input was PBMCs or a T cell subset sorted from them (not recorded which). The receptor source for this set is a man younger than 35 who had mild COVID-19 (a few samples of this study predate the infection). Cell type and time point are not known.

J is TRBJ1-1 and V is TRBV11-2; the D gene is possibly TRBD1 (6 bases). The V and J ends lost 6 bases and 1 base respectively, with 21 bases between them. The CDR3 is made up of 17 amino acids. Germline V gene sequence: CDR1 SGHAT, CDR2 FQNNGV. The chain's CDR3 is CASSRGRGRRTNTEAFF. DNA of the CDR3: TGTGCCAGCAGTCGCGGTCGGGGGCGGCGGACGAACACTGAAGCTTTCTTT.

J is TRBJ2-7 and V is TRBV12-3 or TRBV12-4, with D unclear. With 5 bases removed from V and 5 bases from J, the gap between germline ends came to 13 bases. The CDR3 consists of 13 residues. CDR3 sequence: CASSDPEQHEQYF. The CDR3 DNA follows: TGTGCCAGCAGTGATCCTGAGCAGCACGAGCAGTACTTC.

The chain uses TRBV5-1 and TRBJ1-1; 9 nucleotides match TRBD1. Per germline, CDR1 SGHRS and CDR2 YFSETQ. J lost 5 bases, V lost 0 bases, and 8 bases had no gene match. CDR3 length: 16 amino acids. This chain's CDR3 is CASSLAVGQGLTEAFF. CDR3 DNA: TGCGCCAGCAGCTTGGCCGTCGGACAGGGGTTGACTGAAGCTTTCTTT.

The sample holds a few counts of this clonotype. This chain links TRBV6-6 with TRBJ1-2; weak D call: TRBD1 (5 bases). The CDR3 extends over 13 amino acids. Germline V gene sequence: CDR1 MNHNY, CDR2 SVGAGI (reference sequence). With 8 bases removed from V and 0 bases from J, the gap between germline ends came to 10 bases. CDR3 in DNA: TGTGCCAGCCGGACATATTCTAACTATGGCTACACCTTC. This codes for CASRTYSNYGYTF.

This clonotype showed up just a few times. The CDR3 sequence: CASSLRQGHYEQYF. CDR3 in DNA: TGTGCCAGCAGTCTAAGACAGGGACACTACGAGCAGTACTTC. The chain joins TRBV6-5 to TRBJ2-7; 7 bases align to TRBD1. The CDR3 sequence is 14 residues long. V shed 5 bases, J shed 3 bases, and the junction held 7 bases outside the gene matches. CDR1 is MNHEY and CDR2 is SVGAGI in the germline V gene.

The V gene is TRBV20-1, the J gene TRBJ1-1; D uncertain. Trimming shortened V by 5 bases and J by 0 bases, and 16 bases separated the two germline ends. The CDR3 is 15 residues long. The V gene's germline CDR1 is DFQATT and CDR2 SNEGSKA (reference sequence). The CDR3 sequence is CSAPASLGMNTEAFF. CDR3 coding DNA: TGCAGTGCTCCGGCCAGTTTAGGCATGAACACTGAAGCTTTCTTT.

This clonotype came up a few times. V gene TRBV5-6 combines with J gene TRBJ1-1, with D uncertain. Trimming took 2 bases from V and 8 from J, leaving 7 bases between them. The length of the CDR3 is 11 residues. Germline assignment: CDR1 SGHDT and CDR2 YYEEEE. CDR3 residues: CASSFYREAFF. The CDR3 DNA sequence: TGTGCCAGCAGCTTTTACCGGGAAGCTTTCTTT.

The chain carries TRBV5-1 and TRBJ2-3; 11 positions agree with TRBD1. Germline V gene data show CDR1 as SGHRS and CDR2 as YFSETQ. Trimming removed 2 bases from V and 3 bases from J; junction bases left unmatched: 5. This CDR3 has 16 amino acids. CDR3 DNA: TGCGCCAGCAGCTTTAGGACAGGGGGCGCGACAGATACGCAGTATTTT. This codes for CASSFRTGGATDTQYF.

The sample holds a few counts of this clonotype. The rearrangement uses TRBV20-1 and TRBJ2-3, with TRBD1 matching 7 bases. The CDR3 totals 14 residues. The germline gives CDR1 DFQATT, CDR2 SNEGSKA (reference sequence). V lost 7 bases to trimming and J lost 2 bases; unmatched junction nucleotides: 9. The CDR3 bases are TGCAGTGAACAGGGGCCGACATCCACAGATACGCAGTATTTT. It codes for CSEQGPTSTDTQYF.

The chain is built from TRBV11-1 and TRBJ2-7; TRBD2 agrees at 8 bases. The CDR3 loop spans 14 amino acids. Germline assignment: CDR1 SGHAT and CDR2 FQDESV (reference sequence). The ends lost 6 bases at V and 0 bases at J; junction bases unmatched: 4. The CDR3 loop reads CASRFGGASYEQYF. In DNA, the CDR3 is TGTGCCAGCAGGTTCGGGGGGGCCTCCTACGAGCAGTACTTC.